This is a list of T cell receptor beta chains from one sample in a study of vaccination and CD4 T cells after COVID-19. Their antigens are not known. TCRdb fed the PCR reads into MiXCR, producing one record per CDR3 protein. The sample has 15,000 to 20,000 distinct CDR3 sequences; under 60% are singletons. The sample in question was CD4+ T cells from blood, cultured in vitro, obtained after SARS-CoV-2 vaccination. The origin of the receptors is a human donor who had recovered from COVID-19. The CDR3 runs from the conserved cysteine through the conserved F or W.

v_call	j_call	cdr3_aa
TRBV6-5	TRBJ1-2	CASSDTSNYGYTF
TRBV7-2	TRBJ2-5	CASSLLGRGGETQYF
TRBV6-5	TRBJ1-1	CASSLQGRTEAFF
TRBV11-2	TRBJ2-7	CASSLEAGGREQYF
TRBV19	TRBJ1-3	CASSQHDKRGNTIYF
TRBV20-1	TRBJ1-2	CSAVGGMGVMGYGYTF
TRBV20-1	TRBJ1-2	CSASIDRSSNYGYTF
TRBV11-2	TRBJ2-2	CASSLARGTGELFF
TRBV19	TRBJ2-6	CASSSGQGAERANVLTF
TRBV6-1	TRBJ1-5	CASKPVGVTTNQPQHF
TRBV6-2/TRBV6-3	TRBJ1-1	CASMPGRNTEAFF
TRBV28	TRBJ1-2	CASRGSGRREGYTF
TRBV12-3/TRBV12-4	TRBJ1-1	CASSSDRGLNTEAFF
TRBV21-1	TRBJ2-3	CASVAPLTDTQYF
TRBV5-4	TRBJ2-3	CASSLGGHTDTQYF
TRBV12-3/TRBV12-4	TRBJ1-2	CASSSSFRDRVDGYTF
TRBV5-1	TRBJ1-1	CASSFAQGNTEAFF
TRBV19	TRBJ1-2	CASSIDNTGPYGYTF
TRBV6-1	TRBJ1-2	CASRAYREHYGYTF
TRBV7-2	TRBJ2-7	CASSLSRVSPEQYF
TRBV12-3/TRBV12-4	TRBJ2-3	CASLASEEGTDTQYF
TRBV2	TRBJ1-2	CASNPQGFYYGYTF
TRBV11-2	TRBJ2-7	CASSLDRGLRTYEQYF
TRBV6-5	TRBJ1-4	CASSYGDRSNEKLFF
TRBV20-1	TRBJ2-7	CSARTGAISYEQYF
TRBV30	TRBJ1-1	CAWSTWGGETEAFF
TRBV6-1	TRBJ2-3	CASSETSGRATDTQYF
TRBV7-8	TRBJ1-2	CASSLGVSLNYGYTF
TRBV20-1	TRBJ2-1	CSATSTYLLGEQFF
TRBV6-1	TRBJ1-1	CASSEHYRGAEAFF
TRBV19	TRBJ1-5	CASSILGTGSGQPQHF
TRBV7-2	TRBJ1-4	CASSLGGESEKLFF
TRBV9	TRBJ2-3	CASSEQGFTDTQYF
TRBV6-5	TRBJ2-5	CASSYSRGRGETQYF
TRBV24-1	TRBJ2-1	CATSDGGAGAGNEQFF
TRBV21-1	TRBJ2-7	CVTSKYKDSGKTGDEQYF
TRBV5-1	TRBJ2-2	CASSFVGPTTGELFF
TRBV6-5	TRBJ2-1	CASSYPRSTVHEQFF
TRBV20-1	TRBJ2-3	CSARDIGLDTQYF
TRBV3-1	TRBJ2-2	CASSQAGRTGELFF
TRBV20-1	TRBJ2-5	CSARPYGETQYF
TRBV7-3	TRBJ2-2	CASSLYGGDTGELFF
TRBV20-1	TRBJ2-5	CSARTGLAGQETQYF
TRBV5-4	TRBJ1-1	CASSPQGRTEAFF
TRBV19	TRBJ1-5	CASSIRGAGKSNQPQHF
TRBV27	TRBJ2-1	CASRTGGAYNEQFF
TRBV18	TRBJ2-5	CASSPRVGETQYF
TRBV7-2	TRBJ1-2	CASSLVTGAALPGGYTF
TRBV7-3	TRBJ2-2	CASSGRRTESTGELFF
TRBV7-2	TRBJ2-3	CASSAASGTRADTQYF
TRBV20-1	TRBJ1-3	CSARSYGQSGNTIYF
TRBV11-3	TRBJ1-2	CASSSGATNYGYTF
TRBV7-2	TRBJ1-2	CASSLDSNYGYTF